Below are 16 T cell receptor beta chains sequenced from a single sample in a study of neurological immune-mediated disorders. MiXCR, run by TCRdb on the 5' RACE reads, gives a single entry per CDR3 protein. This table has under 70,000 distinct CDR3 sequences, around 3.5% appearing once. Sequencing was performed on PBMCs. The receptors originated from a woman aged 30 to 39 with multiple sclerosis.

This clonotype came up many times. CDR3 residues: CASSQDLDGSYEQYF. The DNA for the CDR3 is TGTGCCAGCAGCCAGGACCTAGACGGTTCCTACGAGCAGTACTTC. V and J are TRBV3-1 and TRBJ2-7; no definite D call. The CDR3 runs to 15 residues. Trimming pared 3 bases from V and 1 base from J, leaving 13 bases between. From germline, CDR1 is LGHDT and CDR2 YNNKEL (reference sequence).

This clonotype came up many times. V is TRBV5-1 and J is TRBJ1-2; a weak D match, TRBD1 (5 bases). The CDR3 runs 15 residues. Germline CDR1 is SGHRS and CDR2 is YFSETQ. Between the trimmed V and J ends, which lost 5 bases and 8 bases, there was a span of 22 bases. CDR3 residues: CASSSTVSHGGGYTF. Written as DNA, the CDR3 is TGCGCCAGCAGTTCGACAGTCAGTCATGGTGGAGGCTACACCTTC.

This clonotype showed up many times. V usage is TRBV10-3 and J usage is TRBJ2-7, with a possible D match to TRBD2 (5 bases). CDR3 length: 14 residues. V gave up 10 bases and J gave up 3 bases, with 19 bases separating them. Germline V gene sequence: CDR1 ENHRY, CDR2 SYGVKD. The CDR3 sequence: CATRVSGDIYEQYF. The CDR3 region has the DNA TGTGCCACCCGAGTGAGCGGAGACATCTACGAGCAGTACTTC.

This clonotype was found many times. The V call is TRBV3-1, the J call TRBJ2-1; TRBD1 aligns across 9 bases. The CDR3 runs 11 residues. Trimming at V came to 8 bases and at J to 7 bases, leaving 0 bases not matched to a gene. CDR1 is LGHDT, CDR2 YNNKEL, per germline (reference sequence). CDR3 nucleotide sequence: TGTGCCAGCGGACAGGGGAATGAGCAGTTCTTC. As protein: CASGQGNEQFF.

This clonotype was observed many times. The chain employs TRBV11-2 and TRBJ2-7; D gene uncertain. CDR3 length: 13 residues. Between the trimmed V and J ends, which lost 0 bases and 6 bases, there was a span of 9 bases. Per the germline V gene, CDR1 is SGHAT and CDR2 is FQNNGV. The CDR3 DNA follows: TGTGCCAGCAGCTTAGAGAGGCGCGGCGAGCAGTACTTC. Translating gives CASSLERRGEQYF.

V gene TRBV19 combines with J gene TRBJ2-7; TRBD2 might be the D (6 bases). Germline assignment: CDR1 LNHDA and CDR2 SQIVND (reference sequence). V was clipped by 3 bases and J by 0 bases, with 6 bases between them. This CDR3 spans 13 amino acids. As DNA, the CDR3 is TGTGCCAGTAGTATGGAGGGCTCCTACGAGCAGTACTTC. It specifies CASSMEGSYEQYF.

This clonotype has at least ten counts. CDR3 in DNA: TGTGCCAGCAGTAAACAAACTAGCGGGCAAGAGACCCAGTACTTC. Protein sequence: CASSKQTSGQETQYF. The chain uses TRBV6-5 and TRBJ2-5; 9 bases align to TRBD2. This CDR3 comprises 15 residues. Germline CDR1 reads MNHEY; CDR2 reads SVGAGI. V trimming: 5 bases; J trimming: 2 bases; junction bases outside the gene matches: 6.

This clonotype was seen ten or more times. CDR3 amino acids: CASSEPGRGADTQYF. CDR3 DNA sequence: TGTGCCAGCAGTGAGCCAGGGAGAGGGGCAGATACGCAGTATTTT. V is TRBV2 and J is TRBJ2-3, with D perhaps given as TRBD1 or TRBD2 (5 bases each). V lost 3 bases to trimming and J lost 4 bases, with 14 bases between them. The germline CDR1 and CDR2 sequences are SNHLY and FYNNEI. The CDR3 is made up of 15 amino acids.

This clonotype was recorded at least ten times. The chain is built from TRBV5-1 and TRBJ2-7, with 9 positions matching TRBD1. This CDR3 contains 14 residues. V dropped 4 bases and J dropped 2; count of bases not matched to a gene: 4. Per the germline V gene, CDR1 is SGHRS and CDR2 is YFSETQ. The CDR3 DNA follows: TGCGCCAGCAGCGTGGGACAGGGAACCTACGAGCAGTACTTC. Translating gives CASSVGQGTYEQYF.

This clonotype was picked up many times. The chain recombines TRBV20-1 with TRBJ2-1; a possible D gene is TRBD2 (6 bases). This CDR3 has 11 amino acids. V gave up 6 bases and J gave up 9 bases, with 12 bases separating them. CDR1 is DFQATT and CDR2 is SNEGSKA in the germline V gene (reference sequence). CDR3 sequence (DNA): TGCAGTGCGGGGACTCCGGCTGAGCAGTTCTTC. Translated, it gives CSAGTPAEQFF.

V usage is TRBV29-1 and J usage is TRBJ2-1; D not certain. V lost 7 bases, J lost 6 bases, and 10 bases lay in between. The germline V gene has CDR1 SQVTM and CDR2 ANQGSEA. This CDR3 is built from 11 residues. The CDR3 here is CSARTFNEQFF. Written as DNA, the CDR3 is TGCAGCGCCCGTACCTTCAATGAGCAGTTCTTC.

Turning to this clonotype: The junction shows a germline mismatch at one end, possibly a read error. The chain joins TRBV5-1 to TRBJ1-6, with D perhaps matching TRBD1 (5 bases). This CDR3 contains 16 residues. Germline lookup yields CDR1 SGHRS and CDR2 YFSETQ. CDR3: CASSFDSGYLNSPLNF. The CDR3 nucleotides are TGCGCCAGCAGCTTTGACAGCGGCTACCTTAATTCACCCCTCAACTTT.

This clonotype was detected many times. The chain recombines TRBV10-3 with TRBJ1-1; tentative D call: TRBD1 (6 bases). The V gene's germline CDR1 is ENHRY and CDR2 SYGVKD. This CDR3 contains 12 residues. The germline V and J ends were trimmed by 11 bases and 5 bases, with 15 bases remaining between them. CDR3 sequence: CALGGGGTEAFF. CDR3 coding DNA: TGTGCCCTCGGGGGGGGCGGGACTGAAGCTTTCTTT.

This clonotype showed up just a few times. The junction and the germline gene differ at one end; a read error may be behind it. The gene calls are TRBV20-1 and TRBJ1-6; TRBD1 matches 9 bases. Per germline, CDR1 DFQATT and CDR2 SNEGSKA (reference sequence). The CDR3 is 12 amino acids. For the CDR3, the DNA is TGCAGTTCGGGGACAGGGAACACACCCCTCAACTTT. Amino acids: CSSGTGNTPLNF.

The table lists this clonotype with many counts. The chain couples TRBV5-1 to TRBJ1-3; D call uncertain. The CDR3 sequence is 14 residues long. Germline CDR1 SGHRS, CDR2 YFSETQ. V lost 6 bases and J 0 bases, leaving 10 bases between the germline ends. This chain's CDR3 is CASKVESSGNTIYF. The DNA for the CDR3 is TGCGCCAGCAAGGTCGAGAGCTCTGGAAACACCATATATTTT. The whole variable domain, remainder taken from reference TRBV5-1 and TRBJ1-3, is KAGVTQTPRYLIKTRGQQVTLSCSPISGHRSVSWYQQTPGQGLQFLFEYFSETQRNKGNFPGRFSGRQFSNSRSEMNVSTLELGDSALYLCASKVESSGNTIYFGEGSWLTVV.

There are many counts of this clonotype. The chain couples TRBV20-1 to TRBJ2-1, with unresolved D. The V and J ends lost 4 bases and 6 bases respectively, with 10 bases between them. The CDR3 covers 12 residues. Germline CDR1 reads DFQATT; CDR2 reads SNEGSKA (reference sequence). The CDR3 DNA sequence: TGCAGTGCTATCGCCACATTCAATGAGCAGTTCTTC. Its protein is CSAIATFNEQFF.